These 11 T cell receptor beta chains share one sample of origin, sequenced in a study of cytomegalovirus exposure and HLA in healthy donors. A multiplex PCR was run with 60 Vbeta primers and 13 Jbeta primers. Assay used: immunoSEQ multiplex PCR; TCRdb lists only in-frame clones, some missing. Here the sample spans some 190,000 clones, about nine tenths being singletons. The sequenced sample consisted of PBMCs. The receptors shown here come from a young man in good health and CMV-seronegative.

This chain uses TRBV27 with TRBJ1-2; D perhaps matches TRBD1 (5 bases). There are 14 residues in the CDR3. Trimming stripped 3 bases from V and 7 bases from J, with 15 bases between. Germline CDR1 and CDR2: MNHEY and SMNVEV (reference sequence). The CDR3: CASSFAGRGSGYTF. Written as DNA, the CDR3 is TGTGCCAGCAGTTTCGCGGGAAGGGGTTCTGGCTACACCTTC.

This chain joins TRBV7-9 and TRBJ2-5; 9 bases are a match to TRBD1. The DNA end is more similar to TRBJ2-7, so the J call may be wrong. In germline, CDR1 is SEHNR, CDR2 FQNEAQ (reference sequence). The CDR3 length is 15 residues. CDR3 region: CASSLVGTGYGEQYF. The CDR3 nucleotides read TGTGCCAGCAGCTTAGTGGGGACAGGGTACGGCGAGCAGTACTTC.

J is TRBJ2-7 and V is TRBV4-1; D is possibly TRBD1 (6 bases). Trimming left V 4 bases short and J 4 bases short, with 14 bases between. The CDR3 loop spans 14 amino acids. Germline-derived CDR1 and CDR2 are MGHRA and YSYEKL. The CDR3, as DNA: TGCGCCAGCAGCCCCCGGGACACGGGATACGAGCAGTACTTC. It translates to CASSPRDTGYEQYF.

V usage is TRBV19 and J usage is TRBJ1-2, with D tentatively TRBD1 (5 bases). The length of the CDR3 is 14 residues. V shed 11 bases and J shed 8 bases, with 24 bases lying between them. Germline CDR1 is LNHDA and CDR2 is SQIVND (reference sequence). The CDR3 DNA reads as TGTGCCTTACGAATGATGGACACCTACGGGGGCTACACCTTC. Its translation is CALRMMDTYGGYTF. Based on the CDR3 plus reference TRBV19 and TRBJ1-2, the full variable domain is DGGITQSPKYLFRKEGQNVTLSCEQNLNHDAMYWYRQDPGQGLRLIYYSQIVNDFQKGDIAEGYSVSREKKESFPLTVTSAQKNPTAFYLCALRMMDTYGGYTFGSGTRLTVV.

This clone has only one observation. V and J are TRBV27 and TRBJ1-1; tentatively, D is TRBD1 (5 bases). The CDR3 is 14 amino acids. The V gene's germline CDR1 is MNHEY and CDR2 SMNVEV (reference sequence). With 2 bases removed from V and 5 bases from J, the gap between germline ends came to 12 bases. CDR3 in amino acids: CASSLGGLRTEAFF. The CDR3 DNA reads TGTGCCAGCAGTTTAGGGGGGTTGAGGACTGAAGCTTTCTTT.

The chain links TRBV2 to TRBJ2-7, with 7 bases identical to TRBD2. Germline loops: CDR1 SNHLY, CDR2 FYNNEI. J gave up 5 bases and V 11 bases, and 9 bases lay outside the gene matches. There are 12 residues in the CDR3. The CDR3 loop reads CAGLGFRDEQYF. DNA of the CDR3: TGTGCCGGACTAGGCTTTCGCGACGAGCAGTACTTC.

This chain uses TRBV5-4 with TRBJ2-1, with TRBD2 matching over 9 bases. Unmatched junction bases numbered 2, after V lost 3 bases and J lost 4 bases. Germline assignment: CDR1 SGHNT and CDR2 YYREEE (reference sequence). The CDR3 totals 14 residues. The CDR3 protein is CASSSGLAYNEQFF. The CDR3 DNA follows: TGTGCCAGCAGCTCGGGACTAGCTTACAATGAGCAGTTCTTC.

The chain has TRBV19 and TRBJ2-7, with D possibly TRBD2 on 5 matching bases. Trimming took 1 base from V and 3 from J, leaving 16 bases between them. The CDR3 totals 16 residues. CDR1 LNHDA and CDR2 SQIVND come from the germline V gene (reference sequence). This chain's CDR3 is CASSIASGGGIYEQYF. Written as DNA, the CDR3 is TGTGCCAGTAGTATAGCCTCTGGCGGAGGAATCTACGAGCAGTACTTC.

The chain uses TRBV9 and TRBJ2-3; 12 bases are shared with TRBD2. V lost 2 bases, J lost 0 bases, and 7 bases stayed unmatched. Per germline, CDR1 SGDLS and CDR2 YYNGEE. The CDR3 is 18 amino acids. The CDR3 coding sequence is TGTGCCAGCAGCGTGCGACTAGCGGGAGCCACTAGCACAGATACGCAGTATTTT. Amino acids: CASSVRLAGATSTDTQYF.

The table lists this clone with a count of one. V usage is TRBV5-5 and J usage is TRBJ2-7, with 13 nucleotides matching TRBD2. With V trimmed by 0 bases and J by 4 bases, 7 bases remained unmatched. Germline CDR1 is SGHKS and CDR2 is YYEKEE (reference sequence). The CDR3 has 17 amino acids. CDR3 amino acids: CASSLATGTSGTYEQYF. CDR3 nucleotides: TGTGCCAGCAGCTTGGCTACCGGGACTAGCGGGACATACGAGCAGTACTTC.

The chain recombines TRBV6-5 with TRBJ1-6; D remains unclear. The V end lost 6 bases, the J end lost 15 bases, and 15 bases lay between the germline ends. Germline V gives CDR1 MNHEY, CDR2 SVGAGI. There are 12 residues in the CDR3. For the CDR3, the DNA is TGTGCCAGCAGCCCAGGACTTCCCATCCTCCACTTT. Residues: CASSPGLPILHF.